Presented here are 8 T cell receptor beta chains from one specimen sequenced in a study of blood T cell repertoires in COVID-19 (dated by TCRdb to 2018 to 2021). The method was the immunoSEQ multiplex PCR assay. What TCRdb holds here is the immuneACCESS table cut down to in-frame rearrangements. Part of the clones is not present; checked against another copy, under half of the missing clones reflect an unresolved V gene, and the others are unexplained. Within this sample are 60,000 to 75,000 clones, with 88% of them counted one time only. The top ten clonotypes cover 3.5% to 4% of the sample. Sequenced material: peripheral blood. These TCRs come from a human donor in a cohort sampled during active COVID-19.

This clone was detected only a few times. V usage is TRBV30 and J usage is TRBJ2-7, with D possibly TRBD2 on 6 matching bases. V dropped 3 bases and J dropped 4 bases, with 13 bases sitting between them. Germline-derived CDR1 and CDR2 are GTSNPN and SVGIG (reference sequence). The CDR3 runs 13 residues. The CDR3 sequence: CAWSLGGHYEQYF. The CDR3 nucleotides read TGTGCCTGGAGCTTGGGGGGTCATTACGAGCAGTACTTC.

This rearrangement joins TRBV29-1 to TRBJ2-7; D remains unclear. Germline CDR1 SQVTM, CDR2 ANQGSEA. V lost 0 bases to trimming and J lost 3 bases, with 6 bases between them. The length of the CDR3 is 12 residues. CDR3 amino acids: CSVEDSFYEQYF. CDR3 bases: TGCAGCGTTGAAGATTCCTTCTACGAGCAGTACTTC.

This clone was found once. This chain connects TRBV6-2 or TRBV6-3 to TRBJ2-7; maybe TRBD2 (7 bases). Trimming took off 0 bases at V and 7 bases at J, with 13 bases between the two ends. In germline, CDR1 is MNHEY, CDR2 SVGEGT. This CDR3 region has 14 residues. The CDR3 here is CASSYSIRGGEQYF. The DNA for the CDR3 is TGTGCCAGCAGTTACTCGATCAGGGGAGGGGAGCAGTACTTC.

The chain couples TRBV18 to TRBJ1-1, with 8 bases identical to TRBD1. Germline V gene data show CDR1 as KGHSH and CDR2 as LQKENI. Losses at the gene ends were 5 bases for V and 4 bases for J; bases not matched to a gene: 9. There are 15 residues in the CDR3. CDR3 sequence reads: CASSEERTGSTEAFF. CDR3 sequence (DNA): TGTGCCAGCTCAGAAGAGAGGACAGGGAGCACTGAAGCTTTCTTT.

J is TRBJ1-2 and V is TRBV27; D gene uncertain. This CDR3 contains 14 residues. With 3 bases removed from V and 1 base from J, the gap between germline ends came to 9 bases. Germline lookup yields CDR1 MNHEY and CDR2 SMNVEV (reference sequence). The CDR3 bases are TGTGCCAGCAGTTTGAGGTCTGTTAACTATGGCTACACCTTC. Amino acids: CASSLRSVNYGYTF.

V usage is TRBV4-1 and J usage is TRBJ1-2; a possible D gene is TRBD1 (5 bases). Germline CDR1 is MGHRA and CDR2 is YSYEKL. V was pared by 0 bases and J by 5 bases, with 13 bases between. CDR3 size: 15 residues. CDR3 loop: CASSQDWAAGYGYTF. For the CDR3, the DNA is TGCGCCAGCAGCCAAGATTGGGCGGCAGGGTATGGCTACACCTTC.

This clone was observed a few times. The chain carries TRBV11-2 and TRBJ2-1; 9 nucleotides agree with TRBD2. The CDR3 sequence is 12 residues long. Germline V gene sequence: CDR1 SGHAT, CDR2 FQNNGV. The V segment lost 4 bases and the J segment 10 bases; nucleotides outside the gene matches: 2. CDR3 protein: CASSSLAGEQFF. The CDR3 coding sequence is TGTGCCAGCAGCTCCCTAGCGGGAGAGCAGTTCTTC.

V and J are TRBV7-9 and TRBJ1-2, with 7 bases lining up with TRBD1. The CDR3 length is 14 residues. Germline V gene lookup returns CDR1 SEHNR and CDR2 FQNEAQ (reference sequence). The trim removed 5 bases at V and 1 base at J, leaving 4 bases unmatched. The CDR3 DNA reads as TGTGCCAGCAGCACAGGGACAGTTAACTATGGCTACACCTTC. The encoded protein is CASSTGTVNYGYTF.